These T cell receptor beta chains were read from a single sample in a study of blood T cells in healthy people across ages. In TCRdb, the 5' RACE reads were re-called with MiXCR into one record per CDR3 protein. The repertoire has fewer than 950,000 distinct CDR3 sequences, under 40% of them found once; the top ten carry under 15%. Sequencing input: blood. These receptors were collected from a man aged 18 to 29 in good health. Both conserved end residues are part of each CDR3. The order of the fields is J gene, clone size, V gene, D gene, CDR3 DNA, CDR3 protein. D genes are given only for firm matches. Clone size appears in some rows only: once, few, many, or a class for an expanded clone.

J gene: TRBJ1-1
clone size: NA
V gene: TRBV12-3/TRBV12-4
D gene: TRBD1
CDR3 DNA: TGTGCCAGCAGTCCAAGACAGGGGGTCATGCACACTGAAGCTTTCTTT
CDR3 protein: CASSPRQGVMHTEAFF

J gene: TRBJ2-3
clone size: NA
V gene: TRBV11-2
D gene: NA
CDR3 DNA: TGTGCCAGCAGCCCCGGACTCGACGGGGATACGCAGTATTTT
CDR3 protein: CASSPGLDGDTQYF

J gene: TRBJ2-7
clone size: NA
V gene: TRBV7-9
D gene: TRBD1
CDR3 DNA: TGTGCCAGCAGCTTATTTTTTTGGGACAGAGCGTACAATGAGCAGTACTTC
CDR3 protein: CASSLFFWDRAYNEQYF

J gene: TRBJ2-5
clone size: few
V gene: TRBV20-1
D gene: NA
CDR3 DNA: TGCAGTGCTAGAGTAATAGGGGCCAGGCCCGAGACCCAGTACTTC
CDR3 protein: CSARVIGARPETQYF

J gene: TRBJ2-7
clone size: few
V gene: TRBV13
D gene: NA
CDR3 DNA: TGTGCCAGCAGCTTAGGCGGGGTTCACAATGAGCAGTACTTC
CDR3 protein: CASSLGGVHNEQYF

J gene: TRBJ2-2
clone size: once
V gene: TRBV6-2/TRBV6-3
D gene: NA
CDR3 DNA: TGTGCCAGCAGTCCTGAAAGGGGGACGAACACCGGGGAGCTGTTTTTT
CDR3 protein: CASSPERGTNTGELFF

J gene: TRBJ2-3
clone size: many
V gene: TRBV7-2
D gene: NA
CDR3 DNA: TGTGCCAGCAGCTTAGCGCAAGATCTTCGAATGACAGATACGCAGTATTTT
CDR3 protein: CASSLAQDLRMTDTQYF

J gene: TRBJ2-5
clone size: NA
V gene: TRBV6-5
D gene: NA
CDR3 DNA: TGTGCCAGCAGTGACAGTTCCGGGGGCGGTGAGCAGTACTTC
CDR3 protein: CASSDSSGGGEQYF

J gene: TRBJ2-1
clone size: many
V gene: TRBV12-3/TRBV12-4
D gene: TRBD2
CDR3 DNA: TGTGCCAGCAGTTTGAGCCTAGCGGGGTATGAGCAGTTCTTC
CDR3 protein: CASSLSLAGYEQFF

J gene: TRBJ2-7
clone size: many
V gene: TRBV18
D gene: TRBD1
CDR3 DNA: TGTGCCAGCTCGACAGGGGGCTCCTACGAGCAGTACTTC
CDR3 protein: CASSTGGSYEQYF

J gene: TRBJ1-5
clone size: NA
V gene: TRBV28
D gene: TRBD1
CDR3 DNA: TGTGCCAGCAGCGTGACAGGGGGCGGTCAGCCCCAGCATTTT
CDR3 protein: CASSVTGGGQPQHF

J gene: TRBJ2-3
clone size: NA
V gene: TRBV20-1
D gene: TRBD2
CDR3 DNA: TGCAGTACCAAGAGACTAGCGGGACCCACAGATACGCAGTATTTT
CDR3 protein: CSTKRLAGPTDTQYF

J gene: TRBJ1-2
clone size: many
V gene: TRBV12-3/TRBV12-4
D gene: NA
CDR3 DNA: TGTGCCAGCAGTTTAGGGCAGGGGACACTCTTGTTACGGTATGGCTACACCTTC
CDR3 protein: CASSLGQGTLLLRYGYTF

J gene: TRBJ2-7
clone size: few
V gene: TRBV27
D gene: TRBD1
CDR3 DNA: TGTGCCAGCAGACAAACCGGGACAGGGGGGTCCGAGCAGTACTTC
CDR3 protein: CASRQTGTGGSEQYF

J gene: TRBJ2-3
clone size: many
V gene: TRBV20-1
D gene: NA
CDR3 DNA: TGCAGTGCTACGCCCCCACTAGCCGCCGAGGCAGATACGCAGTATTTT
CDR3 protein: CSATPPLAAEADTQYF

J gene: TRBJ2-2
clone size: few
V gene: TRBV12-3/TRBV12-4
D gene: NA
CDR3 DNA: TGTGCCAGCTCTCCACAAACGGGGGCCGGGGAGCTGTTTTTT
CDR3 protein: CASSPQTGAGELFF